Below, one T cell receptor beta chain is given with its context. V was shortened by 4 bases and J by 5 bases, with 21 bases between the two germline ends. CDR1 and CDR2 (germline): MDHEN, SYDVKM. This CDR3 is built from 17 residues. The sample comes from a study of Tregs in tolerant kidney transplant recipients. Sequencing used immunoSEQ multiplex PCR; TCRdb keeps in-frame clones, though not all of them. Of tens of thousands of clones in the sample, over 75% were seen once. This clonotype originated in a human donor who received a combined kidney and bone marrow transplant. This chain links TRBV28 with TRBJ1-5, with D possibly being TRBD1 (5 bases). Here the sequenced sample was Tregs from blood, taken before the transplant. The CDR3 DNA reads TGTGCCAGCAGTTCCTACCCCGGTCAGGGAAAAGATCAGCCCCAGCATTTT. This codes for CASSSYPGQGKDQPQHF.